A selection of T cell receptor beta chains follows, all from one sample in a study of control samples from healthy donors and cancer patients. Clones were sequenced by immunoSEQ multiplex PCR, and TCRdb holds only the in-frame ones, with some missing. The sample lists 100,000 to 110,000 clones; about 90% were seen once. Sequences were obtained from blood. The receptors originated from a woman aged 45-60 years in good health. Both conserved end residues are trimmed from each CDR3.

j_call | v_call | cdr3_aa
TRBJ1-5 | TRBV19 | ASSIDGQPQH
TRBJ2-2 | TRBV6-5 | ASRGGGRAVGELF
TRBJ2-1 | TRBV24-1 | ATREQGTNEQF
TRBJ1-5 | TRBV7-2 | ASSLSPPSGGGNQPQH
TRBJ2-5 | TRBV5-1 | ASSPSGQGTQETQY
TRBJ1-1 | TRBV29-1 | SVSLGVAF
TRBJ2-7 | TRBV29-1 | SVTRQGTYEQY
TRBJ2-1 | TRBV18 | ASSPGEGSYNEQF
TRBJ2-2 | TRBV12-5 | ASGFSLGQGPQAGELF
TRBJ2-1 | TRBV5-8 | ASSHRIEQF
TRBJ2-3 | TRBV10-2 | ASSRAGVTDTQY
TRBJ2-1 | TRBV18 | ASSPRHLSDYNEQF
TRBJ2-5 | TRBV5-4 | ASSWGGEETQY
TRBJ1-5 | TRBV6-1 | ASSETRAQPQH
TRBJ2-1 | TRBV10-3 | AISERGTSYNEQF
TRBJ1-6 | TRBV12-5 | ASGLVIRGNNSPLH